Below, 7 T cell receptor beta chains from the same sample are listed, as sequenced in a study of blood T cells in healthy people across ages. Combining a sample-barcoded 5' primer with a J-beta primer mix, a second PCR ran for about 7 to 12 cycles. TCRdb passed the 5' RACE reads through MiXCR, listing each CDR3 protein once. Of 550,000 to 650,000 distinct CDR3 sequences in the sample, approximately 26% were seen once. This sample also appeared in a second study, on T cells of mothers and their children.

The sample taken for sequencing was blood. These receptors all come from a boy between 2 and 10 years old in good health.

V usage is TRBV4-2 and J usage is TRBJ2-5, with TRBD2 matching 7 bases. The CDR3 totals 15 residues. J lost 2 bases, V lost 3 bases, and 6 bases had no gene match. CDR1 and CDR2 (germline): LGHNA, YNFKEQ. Here the CDR3 reads CASSQVSGGQETQYF. CDR3 DNA sequence: TGTGCCAGCAGCCAGGTTTCCGGGGGGCAAGAGACCCAGTACTTC.

This chain connects TRBV5-5 to TRBJ2-1, with 13 bases matching TRBD2. Germline V CDR1 and CDR2: SGHKS, YYEKEE (reference sequence). After removal of 1 base from V and 2 bases from J, the junction contained 9 bases not matched to a gene. The CDR3 extends over 19 amino acids. Here the CDR3 reads CASSLPGLAGKLPYNEQFF. The CDR3, as DNA: TGTGCCAGCAGCTTGCCGGGACTAGCGGGGAAACTCCCCTACAATGAGCAGTTCTTC.

The chain employs TRBV7-3 and TRBJ2-5, with 7 bases aligning to TRBD1. Unmatched junction bases numbered 15, after V lost 5 bases and J lost 12 bases. Germline loops: CDR1 SGHTA, CDR2 FQGTGA. The CDR3 has 14 amino acids. CDR3 region: CASSPSGTEGPEYF. The CDR3 DNA reads as TGTGCCAGCAGCCCCTCCGGGACAGAGGGCCCCGAGTACTTC.

The chain is built from TRBV11-2 and TRBJ2-2; D may be TRBD1 (5 bases). The CDR3 runs 16 residues. Trimming removed 4 bases at V and 0 bases at J, with 12 bases between. The V gene's germline CDR1 is SGHAT and CDR2 FQNNGV. The CDR3 bases are TGTGCCAGCAGCTCCCCGACAGATACGAACACCGGGGAGCTGTTTTTT. It translates to CASSSPTDTNTGELFF.

The chain uses TRBV27 and TRBJ2-2; 9 bases fit TRBD2. The V gene's germline CDR1 is MNHEY and CDR2 SMNVEV (reference sequence). V was clipped by 3 bases and J by 6 bases; unmatched bases: 5. This CDR3 has 15 amino acids. CDR3 in amino acids: CASSLAGGTSGELFF. The CDR3 bases are TGTGCCAGCAGTTTGGCGGGGGGGACTTCCGGGGAGCTGTTTTTT.

The chain has TRBV29-1 and TRBJ1-1; D call uncertain. Germline loops: CDR1 SQVTM, CDR2 ANQGSEA. This CDR3 has 12 residues. V gave up 3 bases and J gave up 3 bases, with 8 bases separating them. CDR3 DNA: TGCAGCGTTGAGGTGGTATACACTGAAGCTTTCTTT. As protein: CSVEVVYTEAFF.

This clonotype was found a few times. The chain uses TRBV6-2 or TRBV6-3 and TRBJ2-5; 7 bases line up with TRBD1. The length of the CDR3 is 15 residues. The J segment lost 4 bases and the V segment lost 5 bases, leaving 10 bases of the junction unmatched. Germline V gene lookup returns CDR1 MNHEY and CDR2 SVGEGT. For the CDR3, the DNA is TGTGCCAGCAGTGCAGGACAGGCCCGATTAGAGACCCAGTACTTC. Translating gives CASSAGQARLETQYF.